The 3 T cell receptor beta chains below come from one sample, sequenced in a study of graft-versus-host responses after intestinal transplantation. Assay: immunoSEQ multiplex PCR; the TCRdb copy retains only in-frame clones and omits some. In the table there are 9,800 or so clones, around four fifths of which are singletons. Graft specimens yielded both intraepithelial and lamina propria lymphocytes. The sample in question was ileum tissue, obtained roughly 530 days after intestinal transplant. The receptors shown here come from a human patient who received an intestinal transplant, so some T cells may come from the graft donor.

The chain couples TRBV18 to TRBJ2-1; no clear D. Trimming pared 0 bases from V and 5 bases from J, leaving 5 bases between. Per germline, CDR1 KGHSH and CDR2 LQKENI. The CDR3 totals 13 residues. CDR3 amino acids: CASSPPVHNEQFF. DNA for the CDR3: TGTGCCAGCTCACCACCGGTTCACAATGAGCAGTTCTTC.

This chain uses TRBV11-2 with TRBJ1-5, with unresolved D. Germline V lookup: CDR1 SGHAT, CDR2 FQNNGV. The length of the CDR3 is 16 residues. V lost 1 base and J lost 5, with 15 bases in between. The CDR3 protein is CASSLGIIRYYQPQHF. The CDR3 DNA follows: TGTGCCAGCAGCTTAGGTATCATAAGGTATTATCAGCCCCAGCATTTT.

The V gene is TRBV7-6, the J gene TRBJ2-1, with D maybe TRBD2 (6 bases). The germline V and J ends were trimmed by 5 bases and 6 bases, with 17 bases remaining between them. The germline V gene has CDR1 SGHVS and CDR2 FNYEAQ. The CDR3 loop spans 15 amino acids. The CDR3 region is CASSQWASALNEQFF. The DNA for the CDR3 is TGTGCCAGCAGCCAGTGGGCTAGCGCCCTCAATGAGCAGTTCTTC.